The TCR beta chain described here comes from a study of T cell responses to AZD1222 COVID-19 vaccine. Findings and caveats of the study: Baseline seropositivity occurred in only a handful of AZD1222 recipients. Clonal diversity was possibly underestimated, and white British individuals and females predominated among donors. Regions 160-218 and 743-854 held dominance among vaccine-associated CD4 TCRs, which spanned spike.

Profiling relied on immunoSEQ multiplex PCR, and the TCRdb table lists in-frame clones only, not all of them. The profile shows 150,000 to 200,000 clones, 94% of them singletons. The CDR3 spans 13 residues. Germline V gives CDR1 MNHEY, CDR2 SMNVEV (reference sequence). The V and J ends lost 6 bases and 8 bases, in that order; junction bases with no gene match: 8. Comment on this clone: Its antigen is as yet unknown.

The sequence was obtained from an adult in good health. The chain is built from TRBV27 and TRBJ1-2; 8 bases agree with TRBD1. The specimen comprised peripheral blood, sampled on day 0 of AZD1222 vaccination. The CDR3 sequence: CASSQDREVGYTF. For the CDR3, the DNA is TGTGCCAGCAGCCAGGACAGGGAGGTCGGCTACACCTTC.